Each of the 31 T cell receptor beta chains below was sequenced from the same sample in a study of cytomegalovirus exposure and HLA in healthy donors. PCR was performed using 60 Vbeta and 13 Jbeta primers. The data were produced by immunoSEQ multiplex PCR, yet TCRdb's version contains in-frame clones alone and is incomplete. The sample records 100,000 to 150,000 clones, around 80% being singletons. Sample: PBMCs. All receptors come from a woman aged 25-40 years in good health and CMV-seronegative.

CDR3 sequence reads: CASKSGEDTQYF. The CDR3 DNA reads TGTGCCAGTAAAAGCGGCGAAGATACGCAGTATTTT. The rearrangement joins TRBV6-5 to TRBJ2-3; TRBD2 is a possible D gene (5 bases). Germline CDR1 is MNHEY and CDR2 is SVGAGI. V was clipped by 9 bases and J by 5 bases, with 12 bases between them. This CDR3 spans 12 amino acids.

The CDR3 sequence is CASRVSGARKDTQYF. CDR3 in DNA: TGTGCCAGCAGGGTTAGCGGGGCCAGGAAGGATACGCAGTATTTT. The V call is TRBV6-5, the J call TRBJ2-3; 8 bases match TRBD2. The CDR3 runs to 15 residues. Losses at the gene ends were 6 bases for V and 6 bases for J; bases not matched to a gene: 11. Looked up from germline, CDR1 is MNHEY and CDR2 is SVGAGI.

The CDR3 DNA is TGCGCCAGCAGCGCCCGACTAGCGGGAGATAAAGGGGCCAACGTCCTGACTTTC. It encodes CASSARLAGDKGANVLTF. The chain links TRBV5-1 to TRBJ2-6; 12 bases match TRBD2. This CDR3 has 18 residues. From germline, CDR1 is SGHRS and CDR2 YFSETQ. V lost 4 bases to trimming and J lost 4 bases; unmatched junction nucleotides: 9.

The chain combines TRBV9 with TRBJ2-1, with 9 bases that match TRBD2. V was pared by 3 bases and J by 7 bases, with 8 bases of the junction left unmatched. The CDR3 extends over 15 amino acids. CDR1 SGDLS and CDR2 YYNGEE come from the germline V gene. In nucleotides, the CDR3 is TGTGCCAGCAGCGCGCTAGCGGGGCAGTATAATGAGCAGTTCTTC. Translated: CASSALAGQYNEQFF.

This chain connects TRBV2 to TRBJ2-3; the D gene is possibly TRBD1 (6 bases). The CDR3 loop spans 17 amino acids. Trimming cost V 2 bases and J 1 base, with 16 bases left between them. Germline V gene sequence: CDR1 SNHLY, CDR2 FYNNEI. The CDR3: CASSETRAGVGTDTQYF. In DNA, the CDR3 is TGTGCCAGCAGTGAAACTCGGGCAGGGGTTGGCACAGATACGCAGTATTTT.

This chain uses TRBV7-9 with TRBJ2-3; D is unresolved. Trimming removed 5 bases from V and 2 bases from J, with 17 bases in between. This CDR3 region has 16 residues. Germline values: CDR1 SEHNR, CDR2 FQNEAQ (reference sequence). The DNA for the CDR3 is TGTGCCAGCAGCCCCTTCGAGGCGCGGCCCACAGATACGCAGTATTTT. It encodes CASSPFEARPTDTQYF.

This sequence joins TRBV5-1 and TRBJ2-5; the D gene is possibly TRBD2 (6 bases). The CDR3 extends over 16 amino acids. Germline CDR1 and CDR2: SGHRS and YFSETQ. Trimming shortened V by 0 bases and J by 3 bases, and 15 bases separated the two germline ends. The CDR3 nucleotides read TGCGCCAGCAGCTTGGGGAGCGGGCCGAAAAAAGAGACCCAGTACTTC. Protein product: CASSLGSGPKKETQYF. The full variable domain, completed using reference TRBV5-1 and TRBJ2-5, is KAGVTQTPRYLIKTRGQQVTLSCSPISGHRSVSWYQQTPGQGLQFLFEYFSETQRNKGNFPGRFSGRQFSNSRSEMNVSTLELGDSALYLCASSLGSGPKKETQYFGPGTRLLVL.

The V and J genes are TRBV5-8 and TRBJ2-3; the D gene is possibly TRBD2 (5 bases). The germline V gene encodes CDR1 SGHTS and CDR2 YDEGEE. Trimming took off 5 bases at V and 6 bases at J, with 16 bases between the two ends. The CDR3 runs to 14 residues. The CDR3 region is CASRERTPSDTQYF. The CDR3 region has the DNA TGTGCCAGCAGGGAAAGGACTCCCTCGGATACGCAGTATTTT.

The chain is built from TRBV7-2 and TRBJ2-3; D is undetermined. Per germline, CDR1 SGHTA and CDR2 FQGNSA. The CDR3 loop spans 13 amino acids. Trimming took off 1 base at V and 2 bases at J, with 4 bases between the two ends. The CDR3 spells CASSLEYTDTQYF. For the CDR3, the DNA is TGTGCCAGCAGCTTAGAATACACAGATACGCAGTATTTT.

V usage is TRBV19 and J usage is TRBJ1-5; D unclear. Germline lookup yields CDR1 LNHDA and CDR2 SQIVND (reference sequence). The length of the CDR3 is 12 residues. Trimming stripped 6 bases from V and 7 bases from J, with 10 bases between. CDR3 coding DNA: TGTGCCAGTAGCCTCTTGAGACAGCCCCAGCATTTT. Its protein product is CASSLLRQPQHF.

The chain links TRBV7-9 to TRBJ2-3; D gene uncertain. The CDR3 totals 12 residues. The V gene's germline CDR1 is SEHNR and CDR2 FQNEAQ (reference sequence). The V gene lost 5 bases and the J gene lost 4 bases, with 7 bases spanning the gap. CDR3 loop: CASSHIPDTQYF. The CDR3 DNA reads as TGTGCCAGCAGCCACATCCCAGATACGCAGTATTTT.

This clone appeared a few times. The CDR3 loop is CASSADRRYQPQHF. The CDR3 DNA sequence: TGTGCCAGCAGTGCGGACAGGAGGTATCAGCCCCAGCATTTT. The chain uses TRBV2 and TRBJ1-5; TRBD1 matches at 7 bases. Germline CDR1 is SNHLY and CDR2 is FYNNEI. The length of the CDR3 is 14 residues. Unmatched junction bases numbered 5, after V lost 4 bases and J lost 5 bases.

The chain is built from TRBV9 and TRBJ2-7; perhaps TRBD1 as D (5 bases). This CDR3 region has 14 residues. The V end was cut by 3 bases, the J end by 3 bases, with 13 bases between. Germline CDR1 and CDR2: SGDLS and YYNGEE. The CDR3 loop reads CASSENRMGYEQYF. CDR3 bases: TGTGCCAGCAGCGAAAACAGGATGGGCTACGAGCAGTACTTC.

The chain uses TRBV5-4 and TRBJ2-7; D possibly corresponds to TRBD1 (6 bases). Per the germline V gene, CDR1 is SGHNT and CDR2 is YYREEE (reference sequence). The CDR3 has 16 amino acids. Trimming pared 4 bases from V and 7 bases from J, leaving 24 bases between. The CDR3 nucleotides are TGTGCCAGCAGCATAGACGGGCAGGGGCCGGGTGGGGAGCAGTACTTC. Translated: CASSIDGQGPGGEQYF. The full variable domain, rest sourced from reference TRBV5-4 and TRBJ2-7, is ETGVTQSPTHLIKTRGQQVTLRCSSQSGHNTVSWYQQALGQGPQFIFQYYREEENGRGNFPPRFSGLQFPNYSSELNVNALELDDSALYLCASSIDGQGPGGEQYFGPGTRLTVT.

The V gene is TRBV9, the J gene TRBJ2-6; a possible D gene is TRBD1 (6 bases). From germline, CDR1 is SGDLS and CDR2 YYNGEE. This CDR3 region has 17 residues. Trimming shortened V by 3 bases and J by 1 base, and 14 bases separated the two germline ends. This CDR3 is CASSAPTGPSGANVLTF. The CDR3 nucleotides read TGTGCCAGCAGCGCACCCACAGGGCCATCTGGGGCCAACGTCCTGACTTTC.

This clone appeared once. The CDR3 is CASSPAPGTGELFF. CDR3 nucleotides: TGTGCCAGCAGCCCAGCCCCAGGTACCGGGGAGCTGTTTTTT. This chain uses TRBV9 with TRBJ2-2, with no clear D. Germline V gene data show CDR1 as SGDLS and CDR2 as YYNGEE. The CDR3 runs to 14 residues. With 4 bases removed from V and 5 bases from J, the gap between germline ends came to 12 bases.

This chain connects TRBV10-2 to TRBJ1-2; TRBD1 agrees at 7 bases. The ends lost 5 bases at V and 1 base at J; junction bases unmatched: 4. This CDR3 region has 14 residues. The germline V gene encodes CDR1 WSHSY and CDR2 SAAADI. This CDR3 reads CASSRQGDNYGYTF. CDR3 sequence (DNA): TGCGCCAGCAGTCGCCAGGGGGATAACTATGGCTACACCTTC.

The rearrangement links TRBV11-2 to TRBJ1-1; D is unresolved. V lost 4 bases, J lost 1 base, and 7 bases lay in between. The CDR3 runs 13 residues. The germline gives CDR1 SGHAT, CDR2 FQNNGV. The CDR3 DNA sequence: TGTGCCAGCAGCTCTGAGAGGAACACTGAAGCTTTCTTT. Translating gives CASSSERNTEAFF.

The rearrangement uses TRBV4-3 and TRBJ1-4; TRBD1 agrees at 7 bases. This CDR3 is built from 15 residues. Germline CDR1 LGHNA, CDR2 YSLEER. The V and J ends lost 4 bases and 5 bases, in that order; junction bases with no gene match: 7. The CDR3 here is CASSPQTGSNEKLFF. The CDR3 DNA follows: TGCGCCAGCAGCCCCCAGACAGGGTCGAATGAAAAACTGTTTTTT.

The chain combines TRBV18 with TRBJ2-1; 11 bases align to TRBD2. The CDR3 loop spans 17 amino acids. Trimming cost V 8 bases and J 0 bases; bases outside gene matches: 9. From germline, CDR1 is KGHSH and CDR2 LQKENI. As DNA, the CDR3 is TGTGCCAGCACATTGACTAGCGGGGTAGGCTCCTACAATGAGCAGTTCTTC. Amino acids: CASTLTSGVGSYNEQFF.

J is TRBJ2-2 and V is TRBV5-8, with D possibly TRBD1 on 7 matching bases. Germline CDR1 reads SGHTS; CDR2 reads YDEGEE. CDR3 length equals 16 residues. V lost 7 bases and J lost 6, with 22 bases in between. The chain's CDR3 is CASSSGAGGSAGELFF. As DNA, the CDR3 is TGTGCCAGCTCCTCCGGGGCAGGGGGGTCCGCCGGGGAGCTGTTTTTT.

V and J are TRBV30 and TRBJ1-2; D is undetermined. Germline CDR1 GTSNPN, CDR2 SVGIG (reference sequence). Trimming took off 4 bases at V and 6 bases at J, with 12 bases between the two ends. This CDR3 region has 12 residues. Here the CDR3 DNA reads TGTGCCTGGAAGCAGTCAGGTGATGGCTACACCTTC. Its translation: CAWKQSGDGYTF.

The rearrangement links TRBV6-5 to TRBJ1-2; 7 bases line up with TRBD1. CDR1 is MNHEY, CDR2 SVGAGI, per germline. With V trimmed by 0 bases and J by 10 bases, 8 bases remained unmatched. This CDR3 is 14 amino acids long. The CDR3 sequence is CASSYSHRGDLYTF. CDR3 DNA sequence: TGTGCCAGCAGTTACTCCCACAGGGGCGACCTCTACACCTTC.

The rearrangement links TRBV19 to TRBJ2-3, with D possibly TRBD2 on 7 matching bases. The germline CDR1 and CDR2 sequences are LNHDA and SQIVND (reference sequence). CDR3 size: 15 residues. The ends were cut back, 7 bases at V and 4 bases at J, with 18 bases in the middle. CDR3 region: CASTLLWGGPDTQYF. The CDR3 DNA reads as TGTGCCAGTACCCTCCTCTGGGGGGGGCCAGATACGCAGTATTTT.

This chain connects TRBV6-6 to TRBJ1-2; 8 positions match TRBD1. The CDR3 spans 14 residues. V was clipped by 10 bases and J by 8 bases; unmatched bases: 15. Germline V gene lookup returns CDR1 MNHNY and CDR2 SVGAGI (reference sequence). The CDR3 bases are TGTGCCACCTTTTTGGGACAGGTTGATCAAGGCTACACCTTC. Protein sequence: CATFLGQVDQGYTF.

The chain joins TRBV7-9 to TRBJ2-1, with D perhaps TRBD2 (5 bases). Germline CDR1 reads SEHNR; CDR2 reads FQNEAQ (reference sequence). This CDR3 has 14 residues. Between the trimmed V and J ends, which lost 1 base and 5 bases, there was a span of 9 bases. This CDR3 is CASSLDSGNNEQFF. The CDR3 DNA follows: TGTGCCAGCAGCTTAGATTCGGGAAACAATGAGCAGTTCTTC.

The chain recombines TRBV27 with TRBJ2-1, with 11 bases identical to TRBD2. From germline, CDR1 is MNHEY and CDR2 SMNVEV (reference sequence). The CDR3 is made up of 16 amino acids. With 7 bases clipped from V and 4 bases from J, the junction kept 9 bases outside the gene matches. The CDR3 bases are TGTGCCAGCACTACGTTACTAGCGGGAGAGTACAATGAGCAGTTCTTC. This sequence encodes CASTTLLAGEYNEQFF.

The chain has TRBV10-3 and TRBJ1-1; maybe TRBD1 (6 bases). There are 14 residues in the CDR3. Germline V gene lookup returns CDR1 ENHRY and CDR2 SYGVKD. Trimming took 3 bases from V and 1 from J, leaving 9 bases between them. The CDR3: CAISDRQENTEAFF. CDR3 bases: TGTGCCATCAGTGACAGACAGGAGAACACTGAAGCTTTCTTT.

J is TRBJ2-5 and V is TRBV6-5; 7 bases are a match to TRBD1. Per germline, CDR1 MNHEY and CDR2 SVGAGI. This CDR3 is built from 15 residues. J lost 5 bases, V lost 8 bases, and 14 bases had no gene match. The CDR3 loop reads CASSGGLRGQETQYF. CDR3 bases: TGTGCCAGCTCGGGCGGGCTCAGGGGACAGGAGACCCAGTACTTC.

The V gene is TRBV19, the J gene TRBJ2-5; maybe TRBD1 (5 bases). The V gene's germline CDR1 is LNHDA and CDR2 SQIVND (reference sequence). V was pared by 6 bases and J by 5 bases, with 16 bases between. The CDR3 has 14 amino acids. The CDR3 sequence: CASSPPGMDETQYF. CDR3 bases: TGTGCCAGTAGCCCCCCAGGGATGGACGAGACCCAGTACTTC.

The CDR3 DNA follows: TGTGCCAGTAGAACAGGACTAGCGGGAGTCGATACGCAGTATTTT. Its translation: CASRTGLAGVDTQYF. The V and J genes are TRBV19 and TRBJ2-3; 13 nucleotides agree with TRBD2. Unmatched junction bases numbered 6, after V lost 6 bases and J lost 6 bases. The CDR3 has 15 residues. CDR1 and CDR2 (germline): LNHDA, SQIVND (reference sequence).